This TCR beta chain came from a study of blood T cell repertoires in COVID-19. Study at large: Sites in the United States, Italy and Spain provided acute and convalescent COVID-19 samples. The analysed material was cDNA or gDNA that came from T cells, B-cell-depleted T cells, or PBMCs.

Recruits, aged roughly 18 to 90 years, lived in 24 US areas. The protocol was immunoSEQ multiplex PCR, while the TCRdb copy is restricted to in-frame clones and leaves out a portion. Altogether 200,000 to 250,000 clones are present, roughly four fifths being singletons, with the ten largest covering about 1.7%. The CDR3 is 16 amino acids. Germline CDR1 reads LNHDA; CDR2 reads SQIVND (reference sequence). With 5 bases removed from V and 2 bases from J, the gap between germline ends came to 13 bases. The sequenced sample was PBMCs or T cells enriched from blood (not recorded which). The V and J genes are TRBV19 and TRBJ2-6; D perhaps matches TRBD1 (6 bases). This TCR was recovered from a man between 60 and 70 years old who had recovered from COVID-19. The CDR3 is CASSAYRVAGANVLTF. The CDR3, as DNA: TGTGCCAGTAGTGCCTACAGGGTGGCTGGGGCCAACGTCCTGACTTTC.